This T cell receptor beta chain emerged from a study of T cell repertoires in cytomegalovirus infection. Across the study: TCR beta signatures that were public indicated CMV infection and matching HLA type. General observations from the study: HLA-C-restricted CMV clonotypes gave the most frequent clonotype in two of eight donors.

TCRdb recomputed calls from the reads with MiXCR, one row per CDR3 protein. The sample lists about 340,000 distinct CDR3 sequences, around 29% seen once, with roughly 20% in the top ten. This clonotype came up many times. As yet, its antigen is unknown. The V end was cut by 2 bases, the J end by 7 bases, with 8 bases between. In germline, CDR1 is SGHTA, CDR2 FQGNSA. CDR3 length equals 13 residues. This sequence originates from a human donor in good health (CMV status not recorded). Some clones in this sample may be carry-over from other donors' samples. The V call is TRBV7-2, the J call TRBJ2-2; D remains unclear. Here the sequenced sample was cultured PBMCs, taken from culture after CMV antigen stimulation. CDR3 in amino acids: CASSLILVGELFF. CDR3 DNA sequence: TGTGCCAGCAGCTTAATTTTGGTCGGGGAGCTGTTTTTT. Combining the CDR3 with reference TRBV7-2 and TRBJ2-2 gives the whole variable domain GAGVSQSPSNKVTEKGKDVELRCDPISGHTALYWYRQSLGQGLEFLIYFQGNSAPDKSGLPSDRFSAERTGGSVSTLTIQRTQQEDSAVYLCASSLILVGELFFGEGSRLTVL.